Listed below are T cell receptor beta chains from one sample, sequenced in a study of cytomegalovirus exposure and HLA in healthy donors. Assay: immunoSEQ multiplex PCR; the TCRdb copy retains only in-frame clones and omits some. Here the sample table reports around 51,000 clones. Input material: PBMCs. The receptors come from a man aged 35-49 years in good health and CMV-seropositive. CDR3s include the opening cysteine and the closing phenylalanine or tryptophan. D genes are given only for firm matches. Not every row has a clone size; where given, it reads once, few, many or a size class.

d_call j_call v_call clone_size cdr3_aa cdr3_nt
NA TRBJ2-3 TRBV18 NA CASSIQEDTQYF TGTGCCAGCTCAATACAGGAAGATACGCAGTATTTT
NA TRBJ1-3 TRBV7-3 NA CASQSGPGNTIYF TGTGCCAGCCAGTCAGGGCCTGGAAACACCATATATTTT
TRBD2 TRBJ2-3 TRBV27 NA CASSLTIPLAGGTDTQYF TGTGCCAGCAGTTTAACCATCCCTTTGGCGGGAGGGACAGATACGCAGTATTTT
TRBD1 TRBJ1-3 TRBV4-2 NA CASSQDSRDSTGNTIYF TGTGCCAGCAGCCAAGATTCAAGGGACAGTACAGGAAACACCATATATTTT
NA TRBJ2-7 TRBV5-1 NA CASSSEPLGASSYEQYF TGCGCCAGCAGCTCCGAGCCCTTAGGGGCGAGCTCCTACGAGCAGTACTTC
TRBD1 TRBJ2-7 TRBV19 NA CATTGGMNEQYF TGTGCCACCACAGGGGGGATGAACGAGCAGTACTTC
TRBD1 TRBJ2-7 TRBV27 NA CASSYGQGGDYEQYF TGTGCCAGCAGTTACGGACAGGGGGGCGACTACGAGCAGTACTTC
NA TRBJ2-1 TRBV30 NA CAWSVLGGYNEQFF TGTGCCTGGAGTGTACTCGGGGGCTACAATGAGCAGTTCTTC
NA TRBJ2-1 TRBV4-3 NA CASSLHAGYNEQFF TGCGCCAGCAGCCTCCATGCGGGGTACAATGAGCAGTTCTTC
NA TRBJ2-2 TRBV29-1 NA CSVPQGTGELFF TGCAGCGTCCCTCAGGGCACCGGGGAGCTGTTTTTT
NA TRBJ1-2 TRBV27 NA CASSFWGSQGSNGYTF TGTGCCAGCAGTTTTTGGGGATCACAGGGTTCTAATGGCTACACCTTC
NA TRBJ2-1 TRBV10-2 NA CASRSWGLDNEQFF TGCGCCAGCAGGTCTTGGGGGCTAGACAATGAGCAGTTCTTC
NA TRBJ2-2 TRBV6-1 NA CAGRPQAGNPGELFF TGTGCCGGCAGGCCCCAGGCGGGGAACCCCGGGGAGCTGTTTTTT
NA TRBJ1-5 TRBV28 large CASSLGGKRQPQHF TGTGCCAGCAGTTTAGGGGGGAAGAGGCAGCCCCAGCATTTT
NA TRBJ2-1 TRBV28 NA CASSLWGREQFF TGTGCCAGCAGTTTATGGGGGAGGGAGCAGTTCTTC
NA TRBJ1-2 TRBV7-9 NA CASSSRHLLTYGYTF TGTGCCAGCAGTTCCAGACACCTTTTAACCTATGGCTACACCTTC
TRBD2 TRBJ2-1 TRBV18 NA CASWRGLAGHEQFF TGTGCCAGCTGGAGGGGACTAGCGGGACATGAGCAGTTCTTC
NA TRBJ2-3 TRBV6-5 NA CASSFQGWADTQYF TGTGCCAGCAGTTTTCAGGGGTGGGCAGATACGCAGTATTTT